The 22 T cell receptor beta chains in this list originate from one sample, sequenced in a study of regulatory T cells in long-lasting Graves disease. HTBI primers from iRepertoire and Arm-PCR of CDR3 regions yielded the TCR beta libraries. TCRdb re-called the multiplex PCR reads with MiXCR, one entry per CDR3 protein. The table shows 400,000 to 450,000 distinct CDR3 sequences, with roughly 15% occurring only once. The sample's time point: newly diagnosed GD, antithyroid drugs for less than 3 months. RNA from PBMCs was the source of the TCR library. This sample also belongs to another study, concerning T cells in Graves' hyperthyroidism and ophthalmopathy.

The specimen comprised peripheral blood mononuclear cells (PBMCs), sampled at new diagnosis, from a patient treated with antithyroid drugs. These receptors were obtained from a woman between 25 and 40 years old with Graves disease.

This clonotype has just a few counts. The chain has TRBV7-2 and TRBJ2-1, with a weak D call TRBD2 (6 bases). The V gene's germline CDR1 is SGHTA and CDR2 FQGNSA. CDR3 size: 15 residues. V lost 4 bases and J lost 0, with 10 bases in between. In DNA form, the CDR3 reads TGTGCCAGCAGCTATGACGGGAGCTCCTACAATGAGCAGTTCTTC. Translation gives CASSYDGSSYNEQFF.

This clonotype was seen a handful of times. This chain links TRBV5-1 with TRBJ2-7, with TRBD1 as a possible D gene (6 bases). The CDR3 spans 16 residues. In germline, CDR1 is SGHRS, CDR2 YFSETQ. V was clipped by 1 base and J by 2 bases, with 16 bases between them. The CDR3 loop reads CASSLTTGYDPYEQYF. The CDR3 region has the DNA TGCGCCAGCAGCTTGACCACAGGGTACGACCCCTACGAGCAGTACTTC.

V usage is TRBV5-6 and J usage is TRBJ1-2; D call uncertain. Germline V gene sequence: CDR1 SGHDT, CDR2 YYEEEE. CDR3 length equals 16 residues. The V and J ends lost 1 base and 3 bases respectively, with 16 bases between them. The CDR3 DNA reads as TGTGCCAGCAGCTTGTCATTCGGCTCAGACGACTATGGCTACACCTTC. Translated: CASSLSFGSDDYGYTF.

Concerning this clonotype: Just one base apart from a much larger clone, this may be a read error. The rearrangement uses TRBV7-8 and TRBJ1-2; 7 bases are shared with TRBD1. CDR1 is SGHVS and CDR2 is FQNEAQ in the germline V gene. The CDR3 length is 13 residues. The CDR3 DNA follows: TGTGCCAGCAGCCAGGACAGGCACAATGGCCACACCTTC. It specifies CASSQDRHNGHTF.

This clonotype was recorded at least ten times. The chain couples TRBV3-1 to TRBJ2-5; D call uncertain. The CDR3 totals 14 residues. Germline CDR1 is LGHDT and CDR2 is YNNKEL (reference sequence). V gave up 5 bases and J gave up 0 bases, with 10 bases separating them. DNA of the CDR3: TGTGCCAGCAGCTACCGAAGTGACCAAGAGACCCAGTACTTC. Amino acids: CASSYRSDQETQYF.

This clonotype has a count of ten or more. V and J are TRBV12-5 and TRBJ2-1; 7 bases are a match to TRBD1. Germline CDR1 reads LGHNT; CDR2 reads FRNRAP. The CDR3 has 12 amino acids. Trimming took 3 bases from V and 9 from J; bases not matched to a gene: 2. CDR3 sequence: CASGFEGAEQFF. For the CDR3, the DNA is TGTGCTAGTGGTTTCGAGGGGGCTGAGCAGTTCTTC.

This clonotype was picked up many times. This chain uses TRBV19 with TRBJ2-1; D call uncertain. The CDR3 totals 12 residues. Trimming cost V 3 bases and J 3 bases, with 3 bases left between them. From germline, CDR1 is LNHDA and CDR2 SQIVND (reference sequence). Here the CDR3 DNA reads TGTGCCAGTAGTATCGACTACAATGAGCAGTTCTTC. Its translation: CASSIDYNEQFF.

This clonotype was seen at least ten times. This chain joins TRBV28 and TRBJ2-7, with 9 bases fitting TRBD1. V lost 6 bases and J lost 3; bases outside the gene matches: 6. Germline V gene sequence: CDR1 MDHEN, CDR2 SYDVKM. The CDR3 covers 14 residues. The CDR3: CASSFGTGLYEQYF. For the CDR3, the DNA is TGTGCCAGCAGCTTCGGGACAGGGCTCTACGAGCAGTACTTC.

This clonotype was recorded at least ten times. J is TRBJ1-1 and V is TRBV19; D gene uncertain. The CDR3 totals 13 residues. Trimming removed 6 bases from V and 4 bases from J, with 12 bases in between. Germline V lookup: CDR1 LNHDA, CDR2 SQIVND (reference sequence). CDR3 nucleotides: TGTGCCAGTAGGACGGTGGACCCCACTGAAGCTTTCTTT. It translates to CASRTVDPTEAFF. The variable domain in full, completed from reference TRBV19 and TRBJ1-1, reads DGGITQSPKYLFRKEGQNVTLSCEQNLNHDAMYWYRQDPGQGLRLIYYSQIVNDFQKGDIAEGYSVSREKKESFPLTVTSAQKNPTAFYLCASRTVDPTEAFFGQGTRLTVV.

This clonotype was picked up many times. The chain employs TRBV2 and TRBJ2-1; 13 bases agree with TRBD2. Germline lookup yields CDR1 SNHLY and CDR2 FYNNEI. V trimming: 6 bases; J trimming: 15 bases; junction bases outside the gene matches: 8. The CDR3 length is 13 residues. CDR3 sequence reads: CASRGTSGKPRFF. CDR3 sequence (DNA): TGTGCCAGCAGGGGGACTAGCGGGAAACCCCGGTTCTTC.

This rearrangement joins TRBV6-2 or TRBV6-3 to TRBJ1-5, with D uncertain. CDR1 is MNHEY and CDR2 is SVGEGT in the germline V gene. The CDR3 is made up of 15 amino acids. V was pared by 6 bases and J by 0 bases, with 12 bases between. CDR3 in amino acids: CASRVAFYSNQPQHF. The DNA of the CDR3 is TGTGCCAGCAGGGTGGCATTTTATAGCAATCAGCCCCAGCATTTT.

This clonotype was seen more than once but under ten times. CDR3 in amino acids: CASSAGLAGGGQYF. The CDR3 nucleotides are TGCGCCAGCAGCGCGGGACTAGCGGGAGGCGGGCAGTACTTC. The chain couples TRBV5-1 to TRBJ2-7, with 15 bases aligning to TRBD2. Losses at the gene ends were 4 bases for V and 9 bases for J; bases not matched to a gene: 5. CDR3 size: 14 residues. Germline values: CDR1 SGHRS, CDR2 YFSETQ.

This clonotype has more than one count but fewer than ten. The gene calls are TRBV7-9 and TRBJ1-5; maybe TRBD1 (5 bases). Germline CDR1 reads SEHNR; CDR2 reads FQNEAQ (reference sequence). Trimming removed 2 bases from V and 7 bases from J, with 27 bases in between. This CDR3 comprises 19 residues. CDR3 sequence reads: CASSLLQDRSILIKQPQHF. CDR3 coding DNA: TGTGCCAGCAGCTTATTACAGGATAGGTCTATTTTGATAAAACAGCCCCAGCATTTT. The variable domain in full, with the rest retrieved from reference TRBV7-9 and TRBJ1-5, is DTGVSQNPRHKITKRGQNVTFRCDPISEHNRLYWYRQTLGQGPEFLTYFQNEAQLEKSRLLSDRFSAERPKGSFSTLEIQRTEQGDSAMYLCASSLLQDRSILIKQPQHFGDGTRLSIL.

This clonotype was counted at least ten times. A read error is likely, as this CDR3 ends without the conserved phenylalanine or tryptophan. The DNA is omitted, as the CDR3 cannot be located on it reliably, and the CDR3 follows TCRdb's listing. V usage is TRBV10-3 and J usage is TRBJ2-7; TRBD1 was called by the table and not checked on the DNA. Germline CDR1 is ENHRY and CDR2 is SYGVKD. The CDR3 length equals 9 residues, ends included. The CDR3 protein is CAISEPPPS.

This clonotype was detected a few times. The chain combines TRBV7-2 with TRBJ1-5; no definite D call. This CDR3 spans 13 amino acids. In germline, CDR1 is SGHTA, CDR2 FQGNSA. V was clipped by 0 bases and J by 9 bases, with 9 bases between them. The CDR3 sequence is CASSLAHPGPQHF. CDR3 in DNA: TGTGCCAGCAGCTTAGCTCACCCTGGGCCCCAGCATTTT.

A word on this clonotype: A read error may explain this, as a much larger clone is one base away. The genes are TRBV5-4 and TRBJ1-1; D is unclear. There are 13 residues in the CDR3. CDR1 and CDR2 (germline): SGHNT, YYREEE (reference sequence). CDR3 bases: TGTGCCAGCAGCTTGTCAGAGGGCACTGAAGATTTCTTT. It encodes CASSLSEGTEDFF.

The rearrangement uses TRBV11-2 and TRBJ1-5; D might be TRBD1 (5 bases). The V end was cut by 1 base, the J end by 4 bases, with 11 bases between. This CDR3 is 15 amino acids long. Germline V gene sequence: CDR1 SGHAT, CDR2 FQNNGV. CDR3: CASSLAGGWNQPQHF. As DNA, the CDR3 is TGTGCCAGCAGCTTAGCGGGGGGGTGGAATCAGCCCCAGCATTTT.

This clonotype was seen at least ten times. The CDR3 DNA sequence: TGTGCCAGCAGTCCACAGGTCACCACTGAAGCTTTCTTT. This translates into CASSPQVTTEAFF. This chain links TRBV12-3 or TRBV12-4 with TRBJ1-1; perhaps TRBD1 as D (5 bases). Trimming shortened V by 5 bases and J by 4 bases, and 11 bases separated the two germline ends. This CDR3 region has 13 residues.

As concerns this clonotype: This is likely an artifact of a read error, given a far larger clone one base away. The rearrangement uses TRBV11-3 and TRBJ2-5; D assignment may be TRBD1 or TRBD2 (5 bases each). V was trimmed by 3 bases and J by 0 bases, leaving 8 bases between them. CDR3 size: 14 residues. From germline, CDR1 is SGHNT and CDR2 YENEEA. CDR3 coding DNA: TGTGCCAGCAGCTTTGGGACGTACCAAGAGACCCAGTACTTC. Its protein product is CASSFGTYQETQYF.

J is TRBJ1-2 and V is TRBV5-8, with D hard to call. Germline loops: CDR1 SGHTS, CDR2 YDEGEE. The CDR3 totals 11 residues. Trimming removed 4 bases at V and 8 bases at J, with 9 bases between. The CDR3 nucleotides read TGTGCCAGCAGCGACCCGAACGGCTACACCTTC. Encoded protein: CASSDPNGYTF.

The CDR3 DNA reads as TGCAGTGCTAGAGATTGGCGTCCTGGACTAGCGGGTTCCTACGAGCAGTACTTC. Translated: CSARDWRPGLAGSYEQYF. This chain connects TRBV20-1 to TRBJ2-7; 11 bases fit TRBD2. This CDR3 region has 18 residues. Germline loops: CDR1 DFQATT, CDR2 SNEGSKA (reference sequence). The V segment lost 0 bases and the J segment 1 base; nucleotides outside the gene matches: 11.

This clonotype was seen a handful of times. The chain has TRBV5-4 and TRBJ2-5; 14 positions agree with TRBD2. This CDR3 has 17 residues. The germline CDR1 and CDR2 sequences are SGHNT and YYREEE (reference sequence). J lost 5 bases, V lost 1 base, and 7 bases had no gene match. The CDR3 coding sequence is TGTGCCAGCAGCTTGCAGGGACTAGCGGGAGTCAGGGAGACCCAGTACTTC. This encodes CASSLQGLAGVRETQYF.